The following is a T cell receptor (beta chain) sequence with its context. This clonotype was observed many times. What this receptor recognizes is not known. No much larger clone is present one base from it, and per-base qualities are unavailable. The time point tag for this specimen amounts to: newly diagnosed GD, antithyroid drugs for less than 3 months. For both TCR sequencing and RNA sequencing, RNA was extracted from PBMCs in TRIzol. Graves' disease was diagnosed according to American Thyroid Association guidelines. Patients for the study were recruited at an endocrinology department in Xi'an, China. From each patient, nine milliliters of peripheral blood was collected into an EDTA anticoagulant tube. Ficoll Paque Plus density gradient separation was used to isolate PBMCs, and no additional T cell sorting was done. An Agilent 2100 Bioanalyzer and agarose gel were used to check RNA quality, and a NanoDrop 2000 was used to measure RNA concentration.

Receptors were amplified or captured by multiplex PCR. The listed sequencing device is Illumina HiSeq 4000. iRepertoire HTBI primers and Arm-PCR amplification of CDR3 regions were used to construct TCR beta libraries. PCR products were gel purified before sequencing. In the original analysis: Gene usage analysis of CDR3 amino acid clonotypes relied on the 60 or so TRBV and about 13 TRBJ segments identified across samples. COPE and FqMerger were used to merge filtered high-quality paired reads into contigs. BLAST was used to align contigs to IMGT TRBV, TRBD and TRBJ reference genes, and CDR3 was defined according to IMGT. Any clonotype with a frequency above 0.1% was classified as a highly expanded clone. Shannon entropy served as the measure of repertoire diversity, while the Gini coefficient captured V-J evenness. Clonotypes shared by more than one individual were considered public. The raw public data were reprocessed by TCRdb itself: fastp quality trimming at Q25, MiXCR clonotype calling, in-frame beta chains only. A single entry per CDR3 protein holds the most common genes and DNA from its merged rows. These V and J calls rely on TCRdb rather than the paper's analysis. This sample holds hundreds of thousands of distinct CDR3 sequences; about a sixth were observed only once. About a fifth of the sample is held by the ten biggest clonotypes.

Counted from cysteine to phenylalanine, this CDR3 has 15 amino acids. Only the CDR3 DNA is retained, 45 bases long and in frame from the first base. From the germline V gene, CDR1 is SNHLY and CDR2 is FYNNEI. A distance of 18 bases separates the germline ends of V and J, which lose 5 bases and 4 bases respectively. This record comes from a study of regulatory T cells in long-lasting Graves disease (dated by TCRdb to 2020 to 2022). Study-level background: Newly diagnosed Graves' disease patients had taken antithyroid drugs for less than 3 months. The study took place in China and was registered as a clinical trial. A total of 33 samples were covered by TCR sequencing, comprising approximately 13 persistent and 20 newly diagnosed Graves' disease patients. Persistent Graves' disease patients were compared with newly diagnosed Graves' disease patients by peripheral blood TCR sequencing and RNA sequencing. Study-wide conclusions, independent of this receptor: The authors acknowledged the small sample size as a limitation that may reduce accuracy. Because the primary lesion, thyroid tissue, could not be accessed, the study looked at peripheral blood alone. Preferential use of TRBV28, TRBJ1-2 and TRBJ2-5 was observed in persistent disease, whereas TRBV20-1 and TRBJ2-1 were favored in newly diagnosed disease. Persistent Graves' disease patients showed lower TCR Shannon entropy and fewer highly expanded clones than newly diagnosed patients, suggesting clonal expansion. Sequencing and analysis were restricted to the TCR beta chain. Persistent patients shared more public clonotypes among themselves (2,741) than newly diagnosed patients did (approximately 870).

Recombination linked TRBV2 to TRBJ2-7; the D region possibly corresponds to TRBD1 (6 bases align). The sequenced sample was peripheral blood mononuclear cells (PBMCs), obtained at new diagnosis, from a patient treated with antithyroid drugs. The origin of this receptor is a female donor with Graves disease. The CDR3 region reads CASSQVGSRGYEQYF. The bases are TGTGCCAGCAGTCAAGTAGGGAGCAGGGGTTACGAGCAGTACTTC.